This passage covers 27 T cell receptor beta chains from one sample sequenced in a study of cytomegalovirus exposure and HLA in healthy donors. With 60 Vbeta and 13 Jbeta primers, the PCR was carried out. Method: immunoSEQ multiplex PCR; TCRdb's copy keeps in-frame clones and lacks some. This table holds around 90,000 clones, roughly two thirds found once. The source material was PBMCs. These receptor sequences come from a human donor in good health.

This clone was counted once. The J gene is TRBJ2-6, the V gene TRBV9, with 8 bases lining up with TRBD1. The germline gives CDR1 SGDLS, CDR2 YYNGEE. Trimming cost V 0 bases and J 1 base; bases outside gene matches: 3. This CDR3 has 17 residues. The DNA for the CDR3 is TGTGCCAGCAGCGTAGATACAGGGGGTTCTGGGGCCAACGTCCTGACTTTC. Its translation is CASSVDTGGSGANVLTF. Together with reference TRBV9 and TRBJ2-6, the CDR3 gives the full variable domain: DSGVTQTPKHLITATGQRVTLRCSPRSGDLSVYWYQQSLDQGLQFLIQYYNGEERAKGNILERFSAQQFPDLHSELNLSSLELGDSALYFCASSVDTGGSGANVLTFGAGSRLTVL.

The chain has TRBV30 and TRBJ1-2; TRBD1 aligns across 7 bases. J lost 4 bases, V lost 2 bases, and 13 bases had no gene match. This CDR3 is 16 amino acids long. The germline gives CDR1 GTSNPN, CDR2 SVGIG (reference sequence). Here the CDR3 DNA reads TGTGCCTGGAGTTCGACAGGGATCCCGTCGGTCTATGGCTACACCTTC. It codes for CAWSSTGIPSVYGYTF.

The V gene is TRBV10-3, the J gene TRBJ2-1; 11 bases are shared with TRBD2. Germline V CDR1 and CDR2: ENHRY, SYGVKD. With 6 bases clipped from V and 6 bases from J, the junction kept 10 bases outside the gene matches. This CDR3 spans 16 amino acids. CDR3 residues: CAISPSWTSGFNEQFF. As DNA, the CDR3 is TGTGCCATCAGCCCTTCTTGGACTAGCGGGTTCAATGAGCAGTTCTTC.

The chain couples TRBV7-8 to TRBJ1-5; TRBD1 agrees at 7 bases. Germline lookup yields CDR1 SGHVS and CDR2 FQNEAQ. J was trimmed by 5 bases and V by 1 base; bases with no gene match: 2. The CDR3 consists of 14 residues. The CDR3 nucleotides are TGTGCCAGCAGCTTAGGTGACAGGGATCAGCCCCAGCATTTT. Translation: CASSLGDRDQPQHF.

Written as DNA, the CDR3 is TGTGCCAGCAGCGTAGGGGCCGGGACAGGGGCCATTCAGTACTTC. This encodes CASSVGAGTGAIQYF. This chain uses TRBV9 with TRBJ2-4, with 10 nucleotides matching TRBD1. J was trimmed by 9 bases and V by 0 bases; bases with no gene match: 6. The CDR3 consists of 15 residues. Germline V gene sequence: CDR1 SGDLS, CDR2 YYNGEE.

This clone was seen only a few times. This sequence joins TRBV7-9 and TRBJ2-3; tentative D call: TRBD2 (7 bases). This CDR3 has 18 residues. Germline V CDR1 and CDR2: SEHNR, FQNEAQ (reference sequence). Trimming took 2 bases from V and 2 from J, leaving 20 bases between them. The CDR3 is CASSLTSGGLLNTDTQYF. For the CDR3, the DNA is TGTGCCAGCAGCTTAACGTCGGGGGGCCTTTTAAACACAGATACGCAGTATTTT.

With respect to this clone: The sample contains more than one DNA sequence encoding this CDR3. The chain uses TRBV7-2 and TRBJ2-1; 12 bases are a match to TRBD2. The junction had 3 bases not matched to a gene; V was cut back by 4 bases and J by 8 bases. Germline CDR1 reads SGHTA; CDR2 reads FQGNSA. The CDR3 runs to 14 residues. CDR3 region: CASSYRLAGDEQFF. In nucleotides, the CDR3 is TGTGCCAGCAGCTACAGACTAGCGGGGGATGAGCAGTTCTTC.

The chain links TRBV11-3 to TRBJ1-1; 10 bases agree with TRBD1. The CDR3 is 18 residues long. V was clipped by 5 bases and J by 1 base; unmatched bases: 13. Germline CDR1 and CDR2: SGHNT and YENEEA. The CDR3 loop reads CASSPRQGAIGSNTEAFF. As DNA, the CDR3 is TGTGCCAGCAGCCCCAGACAGGGGGCAATTGGGTCGAACACTGAAGCTTTCTTT.

This clone was seen only once. One junction end does not reproduce the germline sequence, and a read error may be involved. V gene TRBV19 combines with J gene TRBJ2-1; tentative D call: TRBD1 (5 bases). This CDR3 region has 15 residues. CDR1 is LNHDA and CDR2 is SQIVND in the germline V gene (reference sequence). CDR3 sequence: CASSIGARAYTEQFF. CDR3 DNA sequence: TGTGCCAGTAGTATAGGAGCCAGGGCCTACACTGAGCAGTTCTTC.

This clone was found once. The chain has TRBV29-1 and TRBJ2-1, with 9 positions matching TRBD2. The CDR3 length is 14 residues. The V and J ends lost 4 bases and 7 bases, in that order; junction bases with no gene match: 8. Germline V gives CDR1 SQVTM, CDR2 ANQGSEA. The CDR3 DNA sequence: TGCAGCGTTGTTTGGGCTAGCGGGGCGAATGAGCAGTTCTTC. Protein: CSVVWASGANEQFF.

This clone turned up a few times. The CDR3 protein is CASSQRDSYSPLHF. The CDR3 coding sequence is TGCGCCAGCAGCCAACGGGACAGCTATTCACCCCTCCACTTT. The rearrangement links TRBV4-3 to TRBJ1-6, with 7 nucleotides matching TRBD1. Losses at the gene ends were 2 bases for V and 8 bases for J; bases not matched to a gene: 3. Germline V gives CDR1 LGHNA, CDR2 YSLEER. This CDR3 contains 14 residues.

The chain employs TRBV29-1 and TRBJ1-1; 8 bases align to TRBD1. This CDR3 is 14 amino acids long. V was pared by 3 bases and J by 5 bases, with 8 bases of the junction left unmatched. CDR1 SQVTM and CDR2 ANQGSEA come from the germline V gene. CDR3 in amino acids: CSVEKDRVGTEAFF. The CDR3, as DNA: TGCAGCGTTGAGAAGGACAGGGTCGGGACTGAAGCTTTCTTT.

The genes are TRBV5-4 and TRBJ1-2; no clear D gene. Trimming took off 1 base at V and 7 bases at J, with 11 bases between the two ends. The CDR3 is 13 amino acids. Germline CDR1 and CDR2: SGHNT and YYREEE (reference sequence). The CDR3 reads CASSLWAAGGYTF. The CDR3 nucleotides read TGTGCCAGCAGCTTGTGGGCAGCCGGTGGCTACACCTTC.

The V call is TRBV6-1, the J call TRBJ2-3; D possibly corresponds to TRBD2 (6 bases). This CDR3 region has 14 residues. The germline V gene encodes CDR1 MNHNS and CDR2 SASEGT. V gave up 7 bases and J gave up 3 bases, with 14 bases separating them. The CDR3 nucleotides are TGTGCCAGCATTAGGAGGGTTTGGACAGATACGCAGTATTTT. This codes for CASIRRVWTDTQYF.

This chain joins TRBV27 and TRBJ2-3; 14 bases are a match to TRBD2. With 3 bases clipped from V and 3 bases from J, the junction kept 5 bases outside the gene matches. Germline lookup yields CDR1 MNHEY and CDR2 SMNVEV (reference sequence). This CDR3 region has 17 residues. The CDR3 nucleotides read TGTGCCAGCAGTTTCGGACTAGCGGGGGGTTTAACAGATACGCAGTATTTT. The encoded protein is CASSFGLAGGLTDTQYF.

This clone was observed a handful of times. The chain is built from TRBV7-2 and TRBJ2-3; weak D call: TRBD2 (6 bases). The germline gives CDR1 SGHTA, CDR2 FQGNSA. CDR3 length: 13 amino acids. The V and J ends lost 5 bases and 5 bases respectively, with 11 bases between them. CDR3 coding DNA: TGTGCCAGCAGCCCGGGACTTCTAGATACGCAGTATTTT. Amino acids: CASSPGLLDTQYF. The variable domain in full, completed from reference TRBV7-2 and TRBJ2-3, reads GAGVSQSPSNKVTEKGKDVELRCDPISGHTALYWYRQSLGQGLEFLIYFQGNSAPDKSGLPSDRFSAERTGGSVSTLTIQRTQQEDSAVYLCASSPGLLDTQYFGPGTRLTVL.

The gene calls are TRBV18 and TRBJ2-5; 12 nucleotides line up with TRBD2. V shed 8 bases and J 1 base; nucleotides not matched to a gene: 5. Looked up from germline, CDR1 is KGHSH and CDR2 is LQKENI. This CDR3 is 15 amino acids long. The CDR3 DNA reads as TGTGCCAGCCAACGGACTAGCGGGACCCAAGAGACCCAGTACTTC. This sequence encodes CASQRTSGTQETQYF. The full variable domain, in which reference TRBV18 and TRBJ2-5 provide the parts outside the CDR3, is NAGVMQNPRHLVRRRGQEARLRCSPMKGHSHVYWYRQLPEEGLKFMVYLQKENIIDESGMPKERFSAEFPKEGPSILRIQQVVRGDSAAYFCASQRTSGTQETQYFGPGTRLLVL.

The genes are TRBV10-3 and TRBJ1-6; D unresolved. The CDR3 extends over 14 amino acids. V gave up 8 bases and J gave up 9 bases, with 17 bases separating them. Germline V gene data show CDR1 as ENHRY and CDR2 as SYGVKD. CDR3 coding DNA: TGTGCCATCTCCCCGGGAGGTATAATTTCACCCCTCCACTTT. Translating it yields CAISPGGIISPLHF.

The CDR3 is CASSLAAWSYEQYF. For the CDR3, the DNA is TGTGCCAGCAGCTTGGCCGCGTGGTCCTACGAGCAGTACTTC. The V and J genes are TRBV5-6 and TRBJ2-7; D is unclear. Germline assignment: CDR1 SGHDT and CDR2 YYEEEE. Trimming stripped 0 bases from V and 1 base from J, with 8 bases between. This CDR3 is 14 amino acids long.

The rearrangement uses TRBV9 and TRBJ2-1; D remains unclear. The V end lost 5 bases, the J end lost 3 bases, and 12 bases lay between the germline ends. Per the germline V gene, CDR1 is SGDLS and CDR2 is YYNGEE. The CDR3 has 14 amino acids. CDR3 loop: CASSVSIGYNEQFF. The CDR3 DNA reads TGTGCCAGCAGTGTCAGTATTGGCTACAATGAGCAGTTCTTC.

This clone was counted only a few times. CDR3 nucleotides: TGTGCCAGCAGCCAACCAGACGAGTTGCTAGCGGGGGTCGAGACCCAGTACTTC. It translates to CASSQPDELLAGVETQYF. V and J are TRBV7-2 and TRBJ2-5, with 10 bases matching TRBD2. The germline gives CDR1 SGHTA, CDR2 FQGNSA. The junction had 17 bases not matched to a gene; V was cut back by 5 bases and J by 5 bases. The CDR3 covers 18 residues. Looking up the rest from reference TRBV7-2 and TRBJ2-5 gives the full variable domain: GAGVSQSPSNKVTEKGKDVELRCDPISGHTALYWYRQSLGQGLEFLIYFQGNSAPDKSGLPSDRFSAERTGGSVSTLTIQRTQQEDSAVYLCASSQPDELLAGVETQYFGPGTRLLVL.

This clone was seen more than once but under ten times. This sequence joins TRBV5-6 and TRBJ2-1; possibly TRBD2 for D (6 bases). Per the germline V gene, CDR1 is SGHDT and CDR2 is YYEEEE. V was shortened by 4 bases and J by 0 bases, with 11 bases between the two germline ends. The CDR3 extends over 15 amino acids. CDR3 nucleotides: TGTGCCAGCAGCACAACTAGCCTCTCCTACAATGAGCAGTTCTTC. It is translated as CASSTTSLSYNEQFF.

The rearrangement links TRBV7-9 to TRBJ1-1; 7 bases are a match to TRBD1. Per the germline V gene, CDR1 is SEHNR and CDR2 is FQNEAQ (reference sequence). V was clipped by 5 bases and J by 7 bases; unmatched bases: 4. This CDR3 is built from 12 residues. The CDR3 DNA sequence: TGTGCCAGCAGCCAGGGACAGCATGAAGCTTTCTTT. It encodes CASSQGQHEAFF.

V is TRBV19 and J is TRBJ1-5, with 9 positions matching TRBD1. This CDR3 region has 14 residues. Per the germline V gene, CDR1 is LNHDA and CDR2 is SQIVND (reference sequence). V trimming: 6 bases; J trimming: 9 bases; junction bases outside the gene matches: 9. CDR3: CASRTGQGNSPQHF. CDR3 in DNA: TGTGCCAGTAGAACCGGACAGGGGAATTCGCCCCAGCATTTT.

The sample holds a few counts of this clone. The CDR3 sequence: CASSNLAESTDTQYF. The CDR3 nucleotides are TGTGCCAGCAGTAATCTAGCGGAGAGCACAGATACGCAGTATTTT. This chain uses TRBV5-4 with TRBJ2-3, with 7 bases fitting TRBD2. Germline V gene lookup returns CDR1 SGHNT and CDR2 YYREEE (reference sequence). The V and J ends lost 5 bases and 0 bases, in that order; junction bases with no gene match: 6. The CDR3 totals 15 residues.

This rearrangement joins TRBV4-3 to TRBJ1-2, with D possibly TRBD1 on 5 matching bases. With 3 bases removed from V and 4 bases from J, the gap between germline ends came to 15 bases. This CDR3 is built from 15 residues. The germline gives CDR1 LGHNA, CDR2 YSLEER. The CDR3 reads CASSQSAGFGYGYTF. CDR3 DNA sequence: TGCGCCAGCAGCCAGAGTGCAGGGTTCGGCTATGGCTACACCTTC.

This clone was seen only a few times. The genes are TRBV7-3 and TRBJ2-3; 12 bases align to TRBD2. The CDR3 spans 17 residues. CDR1 is SGHTA and CDR2 is FQGTGA in the germline V gene. Unmatched junction bases numbered 7, after V lost 3 bases and J lost 3 bases. The CDR3 loop is CASSFRILAGGTDTQYF. The CDR3 DNA sequence: TGTGCCAGCAGCTTCCGGATCCTAGCGGGGGGGACAGATACGCAGTATTTT.